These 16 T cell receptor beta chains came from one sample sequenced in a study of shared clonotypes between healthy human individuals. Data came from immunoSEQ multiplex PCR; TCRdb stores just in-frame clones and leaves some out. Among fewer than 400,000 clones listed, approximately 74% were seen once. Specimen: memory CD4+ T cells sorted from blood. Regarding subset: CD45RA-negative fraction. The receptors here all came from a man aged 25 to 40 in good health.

CDR3 DNA sequence: TGTGCCAGCAGCCCCACCCGGCGGAGCTCTGGAAACACCATATATTTT. Translating it yields CASSPTRRSSGNTIYF. The chain joins TRBV7-2 to TRBJ1-3; no definite D call. The CDR3 consists of 16 residues. Germline CDR1 is SGHTA and CDR2 is FQGNSA. Trimming left V 5 bases short and J 0 bases short, with 14 bases between.

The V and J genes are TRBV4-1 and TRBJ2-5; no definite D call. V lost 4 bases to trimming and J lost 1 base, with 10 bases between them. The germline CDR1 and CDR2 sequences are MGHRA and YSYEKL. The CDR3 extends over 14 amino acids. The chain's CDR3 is CASSLQRGQETQYF. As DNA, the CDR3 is TGCGCCAGCAGCCTCCAGCGAGGCCAAGAGACCCAGTACTTC.

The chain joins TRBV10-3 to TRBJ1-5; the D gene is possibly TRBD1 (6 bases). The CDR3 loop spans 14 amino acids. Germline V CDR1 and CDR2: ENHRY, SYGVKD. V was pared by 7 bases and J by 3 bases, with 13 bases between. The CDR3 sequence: CAIIRGADNQPQHF. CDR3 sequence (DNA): TGTGCCATCATAAGGGGGGCGGACAATCAGCCCCAGCATTTT.

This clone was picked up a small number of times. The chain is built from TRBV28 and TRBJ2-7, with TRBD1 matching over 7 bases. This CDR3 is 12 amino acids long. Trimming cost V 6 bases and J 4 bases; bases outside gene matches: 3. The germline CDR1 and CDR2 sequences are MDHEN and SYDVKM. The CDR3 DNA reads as TGTGCCAGCAGAACACAGGGGTACGAGCAGTACTTC. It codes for CASRTQGYEQYF.

CDR3 DNA: TGTGCCAGCAGTGCACTCCTCTCGGGCTACGAGCAGTACTTC. Translating gives CASSALLSGYEQYF. This chain joins TRBV2 and TRBJ2-7; no reliable D call. The germline V gene encodes CDR1 SNHLY and CDR2 FYNNEI. V lost 4 bases and J lost 3, with 13 bases in between. The CDR3 is 14 residues long.

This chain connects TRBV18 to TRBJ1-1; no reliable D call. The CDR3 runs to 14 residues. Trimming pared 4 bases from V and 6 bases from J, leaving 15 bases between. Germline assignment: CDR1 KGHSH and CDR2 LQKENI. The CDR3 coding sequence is TGTGCCAGCTCACATCGGGGAATTGCCCCTGAAGCTTTCTTT. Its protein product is CASSHRGIAPEAFF. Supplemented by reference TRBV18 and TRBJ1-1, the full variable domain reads NAGVMQNPRHLVRRRGQEARLRCSPMKGHSHVYWYRQLPEEGLKFMVYLQKENIIDESGMPKERFSAEFPKEGPSILRIQQVVRGDSAAYFCASSHRGIAPEAFFGQGTRLTVV.

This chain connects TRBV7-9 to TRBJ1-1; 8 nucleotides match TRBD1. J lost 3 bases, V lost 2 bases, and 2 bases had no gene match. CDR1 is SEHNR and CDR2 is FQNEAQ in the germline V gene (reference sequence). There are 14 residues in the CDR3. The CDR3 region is CASSLQGAHTEAFF. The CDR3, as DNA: TGTGCCAGCAGCTTACAGGGGGCACACACTGAAGCTTTCTTT. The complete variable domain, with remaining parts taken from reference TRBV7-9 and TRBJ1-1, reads DTGVSQNPRHKITKRGQNVTFRCDPISEHNRLYWYRQTLGQGPEFLTYFQNEAQLEKSRLLSDRFSAERPKGSFSTLEIQRTEQGDSAMYLCASSLQGAHTEAFFGQGTRLTVV.

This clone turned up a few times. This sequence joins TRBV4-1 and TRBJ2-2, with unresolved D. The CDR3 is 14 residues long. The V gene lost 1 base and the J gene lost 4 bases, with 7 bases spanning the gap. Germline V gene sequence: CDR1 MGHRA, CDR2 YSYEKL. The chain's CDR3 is CASSQGLLTGELFF. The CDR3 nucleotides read TGCGCCAGCAGCCAAGGCCTTCTCACCGGGGAGCTGTTTTTT.

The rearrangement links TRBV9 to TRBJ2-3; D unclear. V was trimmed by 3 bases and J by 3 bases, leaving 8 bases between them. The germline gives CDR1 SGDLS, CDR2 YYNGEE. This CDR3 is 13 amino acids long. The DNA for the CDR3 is TGTGCCAGCAGCGCCTTAGATACAGATACGCAGTATTTT. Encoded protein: CASSALDTDTQYF.

The CDR3 DNA reads as TGTGCCAGCAGTCTCCGGACAGGGCGCGAGCAGTACTTC. Protein: CASSLRTGREQYF. V is TRBV6-1 and J is TRBJ2-7, with 8 bases aligning to TRBD1. Per the germline V gene, CDR1 is MNHNS and CDR2 is SASEGT. The CDR3 is 13 amino acids. With 5 bases clipped from V and 6 bases from J, the junction kept 6 bases outside the gene matches.

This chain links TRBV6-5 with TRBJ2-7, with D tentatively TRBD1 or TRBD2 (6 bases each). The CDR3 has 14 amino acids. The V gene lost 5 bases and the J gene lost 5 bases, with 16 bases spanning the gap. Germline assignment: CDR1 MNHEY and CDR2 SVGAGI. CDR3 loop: CASSKNREANEQYF. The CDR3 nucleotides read TGTGCCAGCAGTAAAAACAGGGAGGCGAACGAGCAGTACTTC.

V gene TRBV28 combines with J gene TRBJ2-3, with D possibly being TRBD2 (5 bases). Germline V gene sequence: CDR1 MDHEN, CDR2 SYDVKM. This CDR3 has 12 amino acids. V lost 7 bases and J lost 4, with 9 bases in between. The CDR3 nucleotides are TGTGCCAGCACCGCGGGTGCAGATACGCAGTATTTT. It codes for CASTAGADTQYF.

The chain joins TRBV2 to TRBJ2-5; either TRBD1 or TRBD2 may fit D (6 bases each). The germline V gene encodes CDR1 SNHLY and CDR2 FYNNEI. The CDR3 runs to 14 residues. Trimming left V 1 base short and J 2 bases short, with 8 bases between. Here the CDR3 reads CASSEVGGQETQYF. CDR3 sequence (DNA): TGTGCCAGCAGTGAAGTAGGGGGGCAAGAGACCCAGTACTTC.

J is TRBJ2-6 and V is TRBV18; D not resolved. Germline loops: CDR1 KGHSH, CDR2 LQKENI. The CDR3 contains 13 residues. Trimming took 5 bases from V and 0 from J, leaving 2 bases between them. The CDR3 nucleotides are TGTGCCAGCTCAAGCTCTGGGGCCAACGTCCTGACTTTC. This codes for CASSSSGANVLTF. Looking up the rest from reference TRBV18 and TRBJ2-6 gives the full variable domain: NAGVMQNPRHLVRRRGQEARLRCSPMKGHSHVYWYRQLPEEGLKFMVYLQKENIIDESGMPKERFSAEFPKEGPSILRIQQVVRGDSAAYFCASSSSGANVLTFGAGSRLTVL.

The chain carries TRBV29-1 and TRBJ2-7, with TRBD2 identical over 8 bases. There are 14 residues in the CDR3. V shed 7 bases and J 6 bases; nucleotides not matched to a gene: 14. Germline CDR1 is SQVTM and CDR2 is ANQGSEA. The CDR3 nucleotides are TGCAGCGCTTCTGGGGGAGCGGGGGTAGGCGAGCAGTACTTC. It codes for CSASGGAGVGEQYF.

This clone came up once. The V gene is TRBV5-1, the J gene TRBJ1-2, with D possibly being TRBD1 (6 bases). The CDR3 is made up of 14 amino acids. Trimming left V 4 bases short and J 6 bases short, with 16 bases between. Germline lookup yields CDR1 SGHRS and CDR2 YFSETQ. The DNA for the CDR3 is TGCGCCAGCAGCCTCGACAGGATTTTAGATGGCTACACCTTC. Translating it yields CASSLDRILDGYTF.